The 25 T cell receptor beta chains below were found in one sample sequenced in a study of early T cells in non-severe SARS-CoV-2 infection. TCRdb re-called the 5' RACE reads through MiXCR, storing one row per CDR3 protein. The sample carries about 36,000 distinct CDR3 sequences, 6% to 8.5% recorded once. Material: whole blood, obtained at baseline. The origin of the receptors is an adult who was a healthcare worker with PCR-confirmed SARS-CoV-2 infection or an uninfected control (not recorded which).

A few counts support this clonotype. The chain recombines TRBV6-1 with TRBJ2-5; D ambiguous. V lost 6 bases to trimming and J lost 5 bases, with 13 bases between them. Germline CDR1 and CDR2: MNHNS and SASEGT. This CDR3 comprises 13 residues. The CDR3 is CASRREIRETQYF. The CDR3 DNA follows: TGTGCCAGCAGACGCGAGATACGTGAGACCCAGTACTTC.

The rearrangement links TRBV30 to TRBJ1-4; no clear D gene. This CDR3 region has 12 residues. CDR1 and CDR2 from the germline V gene are GTSNPN and SVGIG (reference sequence). V lost 3 bases and J 11 bases, leaving 13 bases between the germline ends. CDR3 amino acids: CAWRISQDKLFF. The CDR3 coding sequence is TGTGCCTGGAGGATCAGCCAGGACAAACTGTTTTTT.

This clonotype was seen many times. This rearrangement joins TRBV7-3 to TRBJ1-1, with TRBD1 matching over 8 bases. Per germline, CDR1 SGHTA and CDR2 FQGTGA. This CDR3 is built from 14 residues. V lost 2 bases and J lost 1; bases outside the gene matches: 0. The CDR3 DNA reads as TGTGCCAGCAGCTTAGGACAGGGGAACACTGAAGCTTTCTTT. Translation gives CASSLGQGNTEAFF.

The V gene is TRBV20-1, the J gene TRBJ2-3; 10 bases are shared with TRBD1. V was pared by 6 bases and J by 4 bases, with 10 bases of the junction left unmatched. Germline V gives CDR1 DFQATT, CDR2 SNEGSKA (reference sequence). The CDR3 runs to 15 residues. The CDR3 DNA follows: TGCAGTGCGCGGCCGGGACAGGGGAGGGCAGATACGCAGTATTTT. Translated: CSARPGQGRADTQYF.

In its sample, this clonotype was seen many times. A junction boundary mismatches the germline segment, possibly from a read error. The V gene is TRBV20-1, the J gene TRBJ1-1; D not resolved. The CDR3 is 15 amino acids. CDR1 is DFQATT and CDR2 is SNEGSKA in the germline V gene (reference sequence). The CDR3 region has the DNA TGCAGCTCCACTCCGGGTGGGTTGGGGAACACTGAAGTTTTCTTT. This encodes CSSTPGGLGNTEVFF.

This clonotype occurred a few times. The chain recombines TRBV10-3 with TRBJ2-5; 12 bases align to TRBD2. CDR3 length: 14 amino acids. Germline V gene data show CDR1 as ENHRY and CDR2 as SYGVKD. J lost 4 bases, V lost 6 bases, and 3 bases had no gene match. The chain's CDR3 is CAISVGLAGETQYF. CDR3 DNA sequence: TGTGCCATCAGCGTGGGACTAGCGGGAGAGACCCAGTACTTC.

At least ten counts were recorded for this clonotype. The V call is TRBV7-3, the J call TRBJ2-2; TRBD1 matches at 10 bases. CDR3 length equals 17 residues. Germline trimming cut 5 bases from V and 4 bases from J; bases unmatched to any gene: 10. The germline CDR1 and CDR2 sequences are SGHTA and FQGTGA. This chain's CDR3 is CASSPTGTGVRTGELFF. The CDR3, as DNA: TGTGCCAGCAGCCCCACCGGGACAGGGGTTCGCACCGGGGAGCTGTTTTTT. The whole variable domain, remainder taken from reference TRBV7-3 and TRBJ2-2, is GAGVSQTPSNKVTEKGKYVELRCDPISGHTALYWYRQSLGQGPEFLIYFQGTGAADDSGLPNDRFFAVRPEGSVSTLKIQRTERGDSAVYLCASSPTGTGVRTGELFFGEGSRLTVL.

In this sample, this clonotype turned up a few times. The chain couples TRBV11-2 to TRBJ2-5; either TRBD1 or TRBD2 may fit D (5 bases each). This CDR3 contains 15 residues. Germline CDR1 and CDR2: SGHAT and FQNNGV. Trimming took 4 bases from V and 2 from J, leaving 14 bases between them. The CDR3 DNA reads TGTGCCAGCAGCTGGGGACGGGCCTCACAAGAGACCCAGTACTTC. Encoded protein: CASSWGRASQETQYF.

The CDR3 protein is CASSPLRGGGAEQYF. CDR3 coding DNA: TGTGCCAGCTCACCCCTCCGCGGAGGGGGCGCCGAGCAGTACTTC. The chain uses TRBV18 and TRBJ2-7; possible D gene TRBD1, 7 bases. In germline, CDR1 is KGHSH, CDR2 LQKENI. The CDR3 is made up of 15 amino acids. V was shortened by 3 bases and J by 6 bases, with 18 bases between the two germline ends.

This clonotype came up many times. This sequence joins TRBV5-1 and TRBJ2-3, with TRBD2 as a possible D gene (5 bases). Germline lookup yields CDR1 SGHRS and CDR2 YFSETQ. CDR3 length equals 15 residues. V was trimmed by 2 bases and J by 2 bases, leaving 12 bases between them. The CDR3 region has the DNA TGCGCCAGCAGCTTAGACGGAGGAGTCACAGATACGCAGTATTTT. As protein: CASSLDGGVTDTQYF.

Comment on this clonotype: Compared with germline, one end of the junction differs, possibly owing to a read error. The gene calls are TRBV4-3 and TRBJ1-5, with D perhaps TRBD1 (5 bases). This CDR3 is 16 amino acids long. Germline CDR1 LGHNA, CDR2 YSLEER. CDR3 sequence: CASSQTPGTSLSAPAF. In DNA, the CDR3 is TGCGCCAGCAGCCAAACGCCCGGGACCTCACTATCAGCCCCAGCATTT.

The chain joins TRBV5-1 to TRBJ2-7; weak D call: TRBD1 (6 bases). V was cut by 3 bases and J by 6 bases, with 16 bases left in between. The CDR3 is 14 amino acids. Germline lookup yields CDR1 SGHRS and CDR2 YFSETQ. The CDR3: CASSSFLQGSEQYF. CDR3 DNA: TGCGCCAGCAGCTCTTTCCTACAGGGTAGCGAGCAGTACTTC.

This clonotype was seen a handful of times. The chain recombines TRBV30 with TRBJ2-7; D unclear. V lost 3 bases, J lost 7 bases, and 16 bases lay in between. CDR3 size: 13 residues. Per the germline V gene, CDR1 is GTSNPN and CDR2 is SVGIG (reference sequence). Written as DNA, the CDR3 is TGTGCCTGGAGCGACCAACCGTTACGGGAGCAGTACTTC. Its protein is CAWSDQPLREQYF.

The sample holds a few counts of this clonotype. The CDR3 nucleotides read TGTGCCAGTGCCAAGCGGGAGGTCTCCTACGAGCAGTACTTC. It encodes CASAKREVSYEQYF. The V gene is TRBV2, the J gene TRBJ2-7, with 9 nucleotides matching TRBD2. The germline CDR1 and CDR2 sequences are SNHLY and FYNNEI. V lost 9 bases to trimming and J lost 0 bases; unmatched junction nucleotides: 6. The CDR3 consists of 14 residues.

This clonotype was seen many times. The rearrangement uses TRBV29-1 and TRBJ2-2; 9 nucleotides line up with TRBD1. Trimming removed 7 bases from V and 7 bases from J; junction bases left unmatched: 13. Germline V gene sequence: CDR1 SQVTM, CDR2 ANQGSEA. CDR3 length: 15 residues. Here the CDR3 reads CSASTGTGPLGELFF. The CDR3, as DNA: TGCAGCGCTTCCACCGGGACAGGGCCACTCGGGGAGCTGTTTTTT.

The V and J genes are TRBV20-1 and TRBJ2-7; the D is unclear. The length of the CDR3 is 11 residues. V lost 3 bases to trimming and J lost 3 bases, with 6 bases between them. From germline, CDR1 is DFQATT and CDR2 SNEGSKA (reference sequence). The CDR3 region has the DNA TGCAGTGCTAGTCGGAACTACGAGCAGTACTTC. This sequence encodes CSASRNYEQYF.

This chain uses TRBV5-5 with TRBJ2-2, with D perhaps given as TRBD1 or TRBD2 (5 bases each). The V end was cut by 4 bases, the J end by 5 bases, with 15 bases between. The CDR3 consists of 15 residues. CDR1 SGHKS and CDR2 YYEKEE come from the germline V gene (reference sequence). DNA for the CDR3: TGTGCCAGCAGCCTTGGGGGATTCGAGACCGGGGAGCTGTTTTTT. Translated: CASSLGGFETGELFF.

This clonotype has only a few counts. The V and J genes are TRBV6-6 and TRBJ1-6, with no clear D. V lost 2 bases and J 6 bases, leaving 8 bases between the germline ends. This CDR3 region has 14 residues. Germline values: CDR1 MNHNY, CDR2 SVGAGI (reference sequence). The CDR3 loop is CASSYDVVNSPLHF. CDR3 DNA: TGTGCCAGCAGTTACGATGTCGTTAATTCACCCCTCCACTTT.

The rearrangement joins TRBV6-2 or TRBV6-3 to TRBJ2-7; no reliable D call. Germline CDR1 reads MNHEY; CDR2 reads SVGEGT. Trimming shortened V by 6 bases and J by 2 bases, and 20 bases separated the two germline ends. There are 16 residues in the CDR3. The CDR3 bases are TGTGCCAGCAGGGCCCCCTTGGCGGAACTTACCTACGAGCAGTACTTC. Its translation: CASRAPLAELTYEQYF.

This clonotype was counted ten times or more. The genes are TRBV4-3 and TRBJ2-6; the match to TRBD2 covers 7 bases. CDR3 length equals 16 residues. The V gene's germline CDR1 is LGHNA and CDR2 YSLEER. V was pared by 0 bases and J by 3 bases, with 2 bases of the junction left unmatched. The CDR3 DNA is TGCGCCAGCAGCCAAGATCGGGGGGTTGGGGCCAACGTCCTGACTTTC. Protein: CASSQDRGVGANVLTF.

This clonotype occurred many times. The rearrangement uses TRBV20-1 and TRBJ2-2, with 7 bases lining up with TRBD1. This CDR3 is built from 15 residues. The ends lost 4 bases at V and 1 base at J; junction bases unmatched: 6. Germline V lookup: CDR1 DFQATT, CDR2 SNEGSKA (reference sequence). The CDR3 sequence is CSAIKGQWNTGELFF. The CDR3 bases are TGCAGTGCTATAAAGGGACAGTGGAACACCGGGGAGCTGTTTTTT.

The V gene is TRBV24-1, the J gene TRBJ2-1; 7 bases are shared with TRBD2. Per germline, CDR1 KGHDR and CDR2 SFDVKD. V dropped 3 bases and J dropped 4; count of bases not matched to a gene: 5. The CDR3 is 15 residues long. DNA of the CDR3: TGTGCCACCAGTGATATCAGCGGGAAATACAATGAGCAGTTCTTC. It encodes CATSDISGKYNEQFF.

This clonotype was found a few times. The rearrangement links TRBV20-1 to TRBJ2-1; 13 bases map to TRBD2. Trimming at V came to 3 bases and at J to 7 bases, leaving 9 bases not matched to a gene. The CDR3 extends over 16 amino acids. The germline gives CDR1 DFQATT, CDR2 SNEGSKA (reference sequence). CDR3 residues: CSASRTSGSMRNEQFF. The DNA of the CDR3 is TGCAGTGCTAGTCGGACTAGCGGGAGCATGAGGAATGAGCAGTTCTTC.

The sample holds a few counts of this clonotype. CDR3 DNA sequence: TGTGCCAGCAGCTTCCTCGGGACATTCCACAATGAGCAGTTCTTC. As protein: CASSFLGTFHNEQFF. The chain uses TRBV11-2 and TRBJ2-1; a possible D gene is TRBD1 (6 bases). This CDR3 spans 15 amino acids. The germline gives CDR1 SGHAT, CDR2 FQNNGV. The V and J ends lost 3 bases and 5 bases respectively, with 14 bases between them.

This clonotype was detected a few times. The chain carries TRBV12-3 or TRBV12-4 and TRBJ2-7; TRBD1 agrees at 9 bases. The junction had 9 bases not matched to a gene; V was cut back by 3 bases and J by 6 bases. This CDR3 contains 15 residues. The CDR3: CASSFIQGARSEQYF. CDR3 nucleotide sequence: TGTGCCAGCAGTTTTATACAGGGGGCACGCTCCGAGCAGTACTTC.